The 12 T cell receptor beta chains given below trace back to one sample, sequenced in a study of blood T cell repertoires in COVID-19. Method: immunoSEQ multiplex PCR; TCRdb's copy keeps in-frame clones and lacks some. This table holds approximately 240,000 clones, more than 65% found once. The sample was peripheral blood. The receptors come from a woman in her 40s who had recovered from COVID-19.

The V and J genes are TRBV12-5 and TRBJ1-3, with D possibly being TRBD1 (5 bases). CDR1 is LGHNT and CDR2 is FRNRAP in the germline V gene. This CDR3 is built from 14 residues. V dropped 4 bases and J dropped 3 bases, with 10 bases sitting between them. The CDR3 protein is CASGSRVLGNTIYF. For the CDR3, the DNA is TGTGCTAGTGGTTCCAGGGTTCTTGGAAACACCATATATTTT.

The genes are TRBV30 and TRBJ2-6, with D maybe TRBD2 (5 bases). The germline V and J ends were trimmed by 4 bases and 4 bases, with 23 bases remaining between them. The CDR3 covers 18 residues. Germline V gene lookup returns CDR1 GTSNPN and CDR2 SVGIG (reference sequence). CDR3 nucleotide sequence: TGTGCCTGGAAGTCAACGGGGTTCATCGCTCTGGGGGCCAACGTCCTGACTTTC. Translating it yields CAWKSTGFIALGANVLTF. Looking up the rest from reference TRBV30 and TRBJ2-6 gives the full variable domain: SQTIHQWPATLVQPVGSPLSLECTVEGTSNPNLYWYRQAAGRGLQLLFYSVGIGQISSEVPQNLSASRPQDRQFILSSKKLLLSDSGFYLCAWKSTGFIALGANVLTFGAGSRLTVL.

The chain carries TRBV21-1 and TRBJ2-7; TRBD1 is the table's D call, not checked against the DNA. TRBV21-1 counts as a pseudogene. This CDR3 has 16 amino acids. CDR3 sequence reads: CASSKAAGAPIYEQYF. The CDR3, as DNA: TGTGCCAGCAGCAAAGCGGCAGGGGCCCCAATTTACGAGCAGTACTTC.

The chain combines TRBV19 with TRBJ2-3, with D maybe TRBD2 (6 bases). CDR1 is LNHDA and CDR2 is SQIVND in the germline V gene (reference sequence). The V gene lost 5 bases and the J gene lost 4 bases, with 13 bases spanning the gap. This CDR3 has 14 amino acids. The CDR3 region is CASSPGGAPDTQYF. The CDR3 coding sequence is TGTGCCAGTAGTCCAGGAGGGGCGCCAGATACGCAGTATTTT.

The CDR3 protein is CSVEWAGGLYEQYF. The CDR3 bases are TGCAGCGTTGAATGGGCGGGGGGGCTCTACGAGCAGTACTTC. The chain couples TRBV29-1 to TRBJ2-7, with TRBD2 identical over 9 bases. The CDR3 spans 14 residues. V lost 2 bases, J lost 3 bases, and 5 bases stayed unmatched. Germline values: CDR1 SQVTM, CDR2 ANQGSEA.

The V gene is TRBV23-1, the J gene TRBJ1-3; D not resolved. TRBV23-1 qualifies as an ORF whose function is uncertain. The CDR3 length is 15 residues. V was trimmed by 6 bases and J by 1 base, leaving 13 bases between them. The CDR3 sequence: CASSQRSVSGNTIYF. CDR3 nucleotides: TGCGCCAGCAGCCAGAGGTCCGTTTCTGGAAACACCATATATTTT.

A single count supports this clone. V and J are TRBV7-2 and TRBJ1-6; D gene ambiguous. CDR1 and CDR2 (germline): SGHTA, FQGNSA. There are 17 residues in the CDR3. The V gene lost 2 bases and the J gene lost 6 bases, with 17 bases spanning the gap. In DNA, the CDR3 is TGTGCCAGCAGCTTATTCCCCGGTCAACAGCTTAATTCACCCCTCCACTTT. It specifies CASSLFPGQQLNSPLHF.

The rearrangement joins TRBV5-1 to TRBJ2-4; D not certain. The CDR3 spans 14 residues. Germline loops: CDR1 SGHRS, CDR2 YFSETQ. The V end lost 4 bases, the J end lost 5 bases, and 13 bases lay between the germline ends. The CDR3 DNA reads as TGCGCCAGCAGCCGAAGTATCACAGAAAACATTCAGTACTTC. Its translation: CASSRSITENIQYF.

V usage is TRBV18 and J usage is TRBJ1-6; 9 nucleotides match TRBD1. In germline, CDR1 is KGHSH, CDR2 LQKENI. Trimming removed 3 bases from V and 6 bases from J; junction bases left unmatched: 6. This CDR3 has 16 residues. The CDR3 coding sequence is TGTGCCAGCTCACCTATTGGGACAGGGACTAATTCACCCCTCCACTTT. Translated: CASSPIGTGTNSPLHF.

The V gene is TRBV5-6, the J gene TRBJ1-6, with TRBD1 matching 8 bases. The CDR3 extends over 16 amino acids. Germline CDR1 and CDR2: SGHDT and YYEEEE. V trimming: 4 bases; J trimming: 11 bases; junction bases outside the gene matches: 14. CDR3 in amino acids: CASSPDSGTGYAPLHF. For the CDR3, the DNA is TGTGCCAGCAGCCCGGACTCCGGGACAGGATACGCACCCCTCCACTTT.

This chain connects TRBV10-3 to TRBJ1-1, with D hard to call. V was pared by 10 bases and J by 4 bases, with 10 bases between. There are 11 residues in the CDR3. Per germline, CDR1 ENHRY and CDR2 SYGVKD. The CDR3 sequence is CATGRSTEAFF. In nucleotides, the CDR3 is TGTGCCACGGGGAGGAGCACTGAAGCTTTCTTT.

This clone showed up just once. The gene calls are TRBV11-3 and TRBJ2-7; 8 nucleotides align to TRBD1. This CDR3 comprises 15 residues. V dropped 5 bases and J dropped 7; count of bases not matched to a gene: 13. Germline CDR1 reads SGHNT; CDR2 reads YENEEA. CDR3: CASSQGQGLDTEQYF. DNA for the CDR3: TGTGCCAGCAGCCAAGGACAGGGCCTCGATACAGAGCAGTACTTC.